The table lists the clone carrying this T cell receptor beta chain with many counts. The antigen is undetermined. The sample belongs to a study of T cells in Graves' hyperthyroidism and ophthalmopathy. Whole-study findings and limits: A model of 13 V-J features distinguished ophthalmopathy from stable hyperthyroidism. The majority of expanded thyroid clonotypes above 0.001 also appeared in blood.

Authors of the study amplified TCR beta CDR3 regions from RNA transcripts. The HTBI set primed first-round TCR CDR3 RT-PCR. TCRdb re-analysed the multiplex PCR reads in MiXCR, keeping a single row per CDR3 protein. The sample lists a few hundred thousand distinct CDR3 sequences, about 20% occurring once. The length of the CDR3 is 13 residues. Germline assignment: CDR1 MNHEY and CDR2 SMNVEV (reference sequence). V was cut by 7 bases and J by 2 bases, with 10 bases left in between. J is TRBJ2-3 and V is TRBV27; D ambiguous. This TCR was sampled from a woman in her 50s with Graves' hyperthyroidism. Sequencing was performed on blood. The CDR3 nucleotides are TGTGCCAGCAAAGGTGGGAACACAGATACGCAGTATTTT. Translation gives CASKGGNTDTQYF.